The rows below give T cell receptor beta chains drawn from one sample of a study of blood T cell repertoires in COVID-19. Profiling relied on immunoSEQ multiplex PCR, and the TCRdb table lists in-frame clones only, not all of them. The repertoire holds some 150,000 clones, with about 80% as singletons. The sequencing sample was made of PBMCs or T cells enriched from blood (not recorded which). The receptors shown here come from a woman in her late teens or twenties who had been exposed to COVID-19. Each CDR3 is given with its conserved first and last residue. The order of the fields is D gene, V gene, CDR3 length, clone size, J gene, CDR3 protein. A D gene is named only where the DNA matches it firmly. Clone sizes are given selectively: once, few, many, or a class where the clone is expanded.

d_call: TRBD1
v_call: TRBV19
cdr3_length: 14
clone_size: NA
j_call: TRBJ1-2
cdr3_aa: CASSTRTGVNGYTF

d_call: TRBD1
v_call: TRBV15
cdr3_length: 14
clone_size: once
j_call: TRBJ1-2
cdr3_aa: CATSRMDRDDGYTF

d_call: NA
v_call: TRBV4-3
cdr3_length: 16
clone_size: few
j_call: TRBJ1-2
cdr3_aa: CASSQEYLGSRSGYTF

d_call: NA
v_call: TRBV5-5
cdr3_length: 15
clone_size: NA
j_call: TRBJ2-1
cdr3_aa: CASSRTSHNGNEQFF

d_call: NA
v_call: TRBV18
cdr3_length: 12
clone_size: NA
j_call: TRBJ2-7
cdr3_aa: CASSRQSYEQYF

d_call: TRBD1
v_call: TRBV5-4
cdr3_length: 15
clone_size: few
j_call: TRBJ1-5
cdr3_aa: CASSSDRGENQPQHF

d_call: NA
v_call: TRBV19
cdr3_length: 17
clone_size: NA
j_call: TRBJ2-1
cdr3_aa: CASSPRIMGAMGNEQFF

d_call: NA
v_call: TRBV5-1
cdr3_length: 13
clone_size: NA
j_call: TRBJ1-1
cdr3_aa: CASRGLLNTEAFF

d_call: NA
v_call: TRBV7-8
cdr3_length: 14
clone_size: NA
j_call: TRBJ1-1
cdr3_aa: CASSPIPGNTEAFF

d_call: TRBD2
v_call: TRBV24-1
cdr3_length: 17
clone_size: NA
j_call: TRBJ2-3
cdr3_aa: CATSDPRTSGNPDTQYF

d_call: TRBD1
v_call: TRBV7-8
cdr3_length: 15
clone_size: NA
j_call: TRBJ2-3
cdr3_aa: CASSRTGVSTDTQYF

d_call: NA
v_call: TRBV9
cdr3_length: 15
clone_size: NA
j_call: TRBJ1-2
cdr3_aa: CASTRDTGTLEGYTF

d_call: TRBD1
v_call: TRBV5-1
cdr3_length: 15
clone_size: NA
j_call: TRBJ1-2
cdr3_aa: CASSPTGQGPYGYTF

d_call: TRBD2
v_call: TRBV27
cdr3_length: 13
clone_size: NA
j_call: TRBJ2-3
cdr3_aa: CASMTSGTDTQYF

d_call: NA
v_call: TRBV5-1
cdr3_length: 13
clone_size: few
j_call: TRBJ1-1
cdr3_aa: CASSLGDMTEAFF

d_call: NA
v_call: TRBV2
cdr3_length: 15
clone_size: NA
j_call: TRBJ1-3
cdr3_aa: CASSRQVISGNTIYF

d_call: NA
v_call: TRBV29-1
cdr3_length: 13
clone_size: NA
j_call: TRBJ1-3
cdr3_aa: CSVAGQLGNTIYF

d_call: NA
v_call: TRBV7-2
cdr3_length: 14
clone_size: NA
j_call: TRBJ1-1
cdr3_aa: CASSLTGQNTEAFF

d_call: NA
v_call: TRBV11-1
cdr3_length: 14
clone_size: NA
j_call: TRBJ1-2
cdr3_aa: CASSHYEGENGYTF

d_call: NA
v_call: TRBV6-4
cdr3_length: 15
clone_size: once
j_call: TRBJ2-3
cdr3_aa: CASSLDSAPTDTQYF

d_call: TRBD2
v_call: TRBV5-6
cdr3_length: 15
clone_size: NA
j_call: TRBJ2-3
cdr3_aa: CASSSLAGVRDTQYF

d_call: NA
v_call: TRBV11-1
cdr3_length: 13
clone_size: few
j_call: TRBJ2-1
cdr3_aa: CASRGGQYNEQFF

d_call: NA
v_call: TRBV19
cdr3_length: 15
clone_size: NA
j_call: TRBJ2-7
cdr3_aa: CASSRTPDALYEQYF

d_call: NA
v_call: TRBV7-6
cdr3_length: 16
clone_size: NA
j_call: TRBJ1-2
cdr3_aa: CASSPVTGTPNYGYTF

d_call: NA
v_call: TRBV5-1
cdr3_length: 16
clone_size: NA
j_call: TRBJ1-3
cdr3_aa: CASSLEQALSGNTIYF

d_call: TRBD2
v_call: TRBV12-5
cdr3_length: 16
clone_size: few
j_call: TRBJ2-1
cdr3_aa: CASGLELAGVFDEQFF

d_call: NA
v_call: TRBV4-3
cdr3_length: 17
clone_size: NA
j_call: TRBJ1-2
cdr3_aa: CASSQVEPGEGFDGYTF

d_call: NA
v_call: TRBV28
cdr3_length: 17
clone_size: NA
j_call: TRBJ1-5
cdr3_aa: CASSYPHGQGSNQPQHF

d_call: NA
v_call: TRBV4-1
cdr3_length: 12
clone_size: once
j_call: TRBJ1-3
cdr3_aa: CASSQPGDTIYF

d_call: TRBD2
v_call: TRBV28
cdr3_length: 14
clone_size: NA
j_call: TRBJ2-7
cdr3_aa: CASKQGGTSGKQYF

d_call: TRBD1
v_call: TRBV3-1/TRBV3-2
cdr3_length: 15
clone_size: NA
j_call: TRBJ1-4
cdr3_aa: CASSQIRDSEYVRVF

d_call: TRBD1
v_call: TRBV2
cdr3_length: 16
clone_size: NA
j_call: TRBJ1-1
cdr3_aa: CASRTDRGHTNTEAFF

d_call: TRBD1
v_call: TRBV7-8
cdr3_length: 14
clone_size: NA
j_call: TRBJ2-7
cdr3_aa: CASRIGQGAYEQYF

d_call: TRBD1
v_call: TRBV12-3/TRBV12-4
cdr3_length: 13
clone_size: once
j_call: TRBJ2-5
cdr3_aa: CASRLQGLETQYF

d_call: TRBD1
v_call: TRBV7-9
cdr3_length: 16
clone_size: NA
j_call: TRBJ2-7
cdr3_aa: CASSLALTGGRYEQYF

d_call: TRBD2
v_call: TRBV7-6
cdr3_length: 17
clone_size: NA
j_call: TRBJ2-2
cdr3_aa: CASSLANRGRHTGELFF

d_call: NA
v_call: TRBV6-1
cdr3_length: 14
clone_size: NA
j_call: TRBJ2-7
cdr3_aa: CASSEGLFSYEQYF

d_call: TRBD1
v_call: TRBV27
cdr3_length: 16
clone_size: NA
j_call: TRBJ1-4
cdr3_aa: CASSNLRTGVNEKLFF

d_call: NA
v_call: TRBV12-3/TRBV12-4
cdr3_length: 12
clone_size: few
j_call: TRBJ1-2
cdr3_aa: CASSWAGNGYTF

d_call: TRBD2
v_call: TRBV15
cdr3_length: 18
clone_size: NA
j_call: TRBJ2-1
cdr3_aa: CATSRDPSGRAIYNEQFF

d_call: NA
v_call: TRBV5-1
cdr3_length: 11
clone_size: NA
j_call: TRBJ2-7
cdr3_aa: CASSSLGEQYF

d_call: NA
v_call: TRBV29-1
cdr3_length: 13
clone_size: few
j_call: TRBJ2-7
cdr3_aa: CSVEVRDSNEQYF

d_call: NA
v_call: TRBV7-9
cdr3_length: 13
clone_size: NA
j_call: TRBJ1-1
cdr3_aa: CASSPWEGTEAFF

d_call: NA
v_call: TRBV3-1/TRBV3-2
cdr3_length: 15
clone_size: NA
j_call: TRBJ1-4
cdr3_aa: CASSQNRDPNEKLFF

d_call: TRBD1
v_call: TRBV4-1
cdr3_length: 16
clone_size: NA
j_call: TRBJ1-4
cdr3_aa: CASSRGGGQGDEKLFF

d_call: NA
v_call: TRBV6-5
cdr3_length: 16
clone_size: NA
j_call: TRBJ1-1
cdr3_aa: CASSYSRGMTNTEAFF